The 27 T cell receptor beta chains presented below share a single source sample, sequenced in a study of blood T cell repertoires in COVID-19. Measured with immunoSEQ multiplex PCR; TCRdb has only the in-frame clones, and not every one. The table has 35,000 to 45,000 clones, 87% seen once; the top ten hold roughly 7.2%. Sequencing was done on a sample of peripheral blood. These receptor sequences come from a human donor in a cohort sampled during active COVID-19.

The chain links TRBV7-3 to TRBJ2-1, with TRBD2 identical over 12 bases. The CDR3 is made up of 15 amino acids. Germline CDR1 and CDR2: SGHTA and FQGTGA. J gave up 6 bases and V 2 bases, and 2 bases lay outside the gene matches. The CDR3 is CASSLQLAGGNEQFF. The DNA of the CDR3 is TGTGCCAGCAGCTTACAACTAGCGGGGGGCAATGAGCAGTTCTTC.

The CDR3 DNA sequence: TGTGCCAGCAGTGAATTGGGTAGCGGTGAAGAGACCCAGTACTTC. This sequence encodes CASSELGSGEETQYF. The chain combines TRBV25-1 with TRBJ2-5; TRBD2 might be the D (6 bases). Trimming took 1 base from V and 3 from J, leaving 12 bases between them. The CDR3 is 15 residues long. Germline V CDR1 and CDR2: MGHDK, SYGVNS.

The rearrangement uses TRBV19 and TRBJ2-4, with 9 bases identical to TRBD1. Germline values: CDR1 LNHDA, CDR2 SQIVND (reference sequence). Trimming took 3 bases from V and 6 from J; bases not matched to a gene: 3. The length of the CDR3 is 14 residues. The CDR3 DNA is TGTGCCAGTAGTATGGACAGGGGTGGAAACATTCAGTACTTC. Encoded protein: CASSMDRGGNIQYF. Together with reference TRBV19 and TRBJ2-4, the CDR3 gives the full variable domain: DGGITQSPKYLFRKEGQNVTLSCEQNLNHDAMYWYRQDPGQGLRLIYYSQIVNDFQKGDIAEGYSVSREKKESFPLTVTSAQKNPTAFYLCASSMDRGGNIQYFGAGTRLSVL.

This clone has just one count. The chain is built from TRBV5-6 and TRBJ2-1; D is unresolved. Trimming stripped 2 bases from V and 2 bases from J, with 2 bases between. Germline-derived CDR1 and CDR2 are SGHDT and YYEEEE. The CDR3 contains 12 residues. The CDR3 region has the DNA TGTGCCAGCAGCTTTACCTACAATGAGCAGTTCTTC. Its translation: CASSFTYNEQFF.

This clone was seen more than once but under ten times. The gene calls are TRBV3-1 (or the pseudogene TRBV3-2) and TRBJ1-5; D is undetermined. The CDR3 covers 13 residues. CDR1 and CDR2 from the germline V gene are LGHDT and YNNKEL (reference sequence). V gave up 0 bases and J gave up 6 bases, with 6 bases separating them. For the CDR3, the DNA is TGTGCCAGCAGCCAAGATCGAGGTCAGCCCCAGCATTTT. This sequence encodes CASSQDRGQPQHF.

The table lists this clone with a count of one. This CDR3 is CASSQGVGQRTEAFF. The DNA for the CDR3 is TGTGCCAGCAGCCAAGGCGTCGGACAGCGCACTGAAGCTTTCTTT. The chain carries TRBV3-1 (or the pseudogene TRBV3-2) and TRBJ1-1; possibly TRBD1 for D (6 bases). This CDR3 region has 15 residues. In germline, CDR1 is LGHDT, CDR2 YNNKEL (reference sequence). Trimming shortened V by 1 base and J by 4 bases, and 13 bases separated the two germline ends.

Here the CDR3 DNA reads TGTGCCAGCAGCTTATTACCCAGTCGGGACACTGAAGCTTTCTTT. Translated, it gives CASSLLPSRDTEAFF. The chain carries TRBV5-5 and TRBJ1-1; D is ambiguous. Per the germline V gene, CDR1 is SGHKS and CDR2 is YYEKEE (reference sequence). This CDR3 is built from 15 residues. V was clipped by 2 bases and J by 3 bases, with 14 bases between them.

The chain carries TRBV5-8 and TRBJ2-7, with TRBD2 identical over 7 bases. The germline gives CDR1 SGHTS, CDR2 YDEGEE. The CDR3 extends over 14 amino acids. V gave up 2 bases and J gave up 5 bases; unmatched junction bases: 7. The DNA of the CDR3 is TGTGCCAGCAGCTTTACGGGGGGATCCGACGAGCAGTACTTC. Its translation is CASSFTGGSDEQYF.

The chain combines TRBV5-1 with TRBJ1-1, with D perhaps TRBD1 (5 bases). CDR1 and CDR2 (germline): SGHRS, YFSETQ. CDR3 length equals 15 residues. V shed 0 bases and J shed 5 bases, with 14 bases lying between them. The CDR3 DNA follows: TGCGCCAGCAGCTTGGTTCTTGGGGGAGGGACTGAAGCTTTCTTT. It yields the protein CASSLVLGGGTEAFF.

The chain links TRBV24-1 to TRBJ2-5; the D gene is possibly TRBD2 (7 bases). V dropped 4 bases and J dropped 7 bases, with 15 bases sitting between them. The germline gives CDR1 KGHDR, CDR2 SFDVKD. The CDR3 runs to 14 residues. The CDR3 nucleotides are TGTGCCACCAGTGACCCACGGGGGGCTAGGACCCAGTACTTC. Residues: CATSDPRGARTQYF.

This chain links TRBV28 with TRBJ1-5; possible D gene TRBD1, 6 bases. The germline V and J ends were trimmed by 3 bases and 4 bases, with 19 bases remaining between them. The germline gives CDR1 MDHEN, CDR2 SYDVKM. The CDR3 totals 17 residues. CDR3 DNA sequence: TGTGCCAGCAGTTTCTGGGAACAGGGTTTAGGGAATCAGCCCCAGCATTTT. It is translated as CASSFWEQGLGNQPQHF.

A single count supports this clone. The chain couples TRBV10-3 to TRBJ2-7; 10 nucleotides align to TRBD2. V shed 2 bases and J 4 bases; nucleotides not matched to a gene: 5. The CDR3 runs 15 residues. The germline gives CDR1 ENHRY, CDR2 SYGVKD. The CDR3 coding sequence is TGTGCCATCAGTGAGAAAGCGGGGGGGCCTTACGAGCAGTACTTC. It codes for CAISEKAGGPYEQYF.

The table lists this clone with a count of one. The rearrangement links TRBV6-2 or TRBV6-3 to TRBJ2-3; 7 nucleotides align to TRBD2. CDR3 length: 18 amino acids. V was pared by 2 bases and J by 0 bases, with 11 bases of the junction left unmatched. The germline CDR1 and CDR2 sequences are MNHEY and SVGEGT. In DNA, the CDR3 is TGTGCCAGCAGTTACCCCACCCGGGGAGGGGCGAGCACAGATACGCAGTATTTT. The encoded protein is CASSYPTRGGASTDTQYF.

This clone was detected only a few times. This sequence joins TRBV7-8 and TRBJ2-7, with 8 positions matching TRBD1. Germline CDR1 SGHVS, CDR2 FQNEAQ. This CDR3 has 15 residues. The V gene end was trimmed by 6 bases and the J gene end by 0 bases; junction bases not matched to a gene: 7. CDR3 region: CASSLNRGYSYEQYF. CDR3 sequence (DNA): TGTGCCAGCAGTCTTAACAGGGGGTACTCCTACGAGCAGTACTTC.

The chain is built from TRBV6-5 and TRBJ2-7, with TRBD1 identical over 7 bases. The CDR3 runs 15 residues. Germline CDR1 reads MNHEY; CDR2 reads SVGAGI. The V and J ends lost 10 bases and 6 bases, in that order; junction bases with no gene match: 18. The CDR3 here is CATKPVGTASGEQYF. The CDR3 nucleotides read TGTGCCACCAAACCCGTGGGGACAGCCAGCGGCGAGCAGTACTTC.

V usage is TRBV6-5 and J usage is TRBJ1-1; D gene ambiguous. Germline V lookup: CDR1 MNHEY, CDR2 SVGAGI. The CDR3 contains 12 residues. V lost 6 bases to trimming and J lost 1 base, with 6 bases between them. The CDR3 loop is CASSGRNTEAFF. The CDR3 DNA sequence: TGTGCCAGCAGCGGGAGGAACACTGAAGCTTTCTTT.

The rearrangement uses TRBV19 and TRBJ1-1; D gene ambiguous. V was cut by 3 bases and J by 2 bases, with 10 bases left in between. The CDR3 consists of 14 residues. Germline CDR1 is LNHDA and CDR2 is SQIVND (reference sequence). CDR3 residues: CASSINGVNTEAFF. CDR3 DNA: TGTGCCAGTAGTATTAACGGGGTAAACACTGAAGCTTTCTTT.

This chain joins TRBV5-4 and TRBJ2-3, with 12 positions matching TRBD2. V trimming: 0 bases; J trimming: 4 bases; junction bases outside the gene matches: 9. CDR1 SGHNT and CDR2 YYREEE come from the germline V gene (reference sequence). This CDR3 has 18 residues. The CDR3 reads CASSLVLAGGPGADTQYF. The CDR3 DNA sequence: TGTGCCAGCAGCTTGGTGCTAGCGGGGGGGCCTGGGGCAGATACGCAGTATTTT.

The chain links TRBV7-3 to TRBJ2-2; possible D gene TRBD1, 6 bases. Trimming removed 4 bases from V and 4 bases from J, with 13 bases in between. Germline V lookup: CDR1 SGHTA, CDR2 FQGTGA. CDR3 length: 15 amino acids. In DNA form, the CDR3 reads TGTGCCAGCAGCTCACAGGGTCTGGGCACCGGGGAGCTGTTTTTT. Translated, it gives CASSSQGLGTGELFF. The entire variable domain, with the rest obtained from reference TRBV7-3 and TRBJ2-2, is as follows: GAGVSQTPSNKVTEKGKYVELRCDPISGHTALYWYRQSLGQGPEFLIYFQGTGAADDSGLPNDRFFAVRPEGSVSTLKIQRTERGDSAVYLCASSSQGLGTGELFFGEGSRLTVL.

The chain is built from TRBV28 and TRBJ2-7; 7 nucleotides match TRBD2. With V trimmed by 3 bases and J by 3 bases, 8 bases remained unmatched. The CDR3 is 15 residues long. The germline CDR1 and CDR2 sequences are MDHEN and SYDVKM. CDR3 loop: CASSLVWGGVYEQYF. In DNA form, the CDR3 reads TGTGCCAGCAGTTTGGTATGGGGGGGAGTCTACGAGCAGTACTTC.

V and J are TRBV7-3 and TRBJ2-3; 7 bases match TRBD2. V lost 5 bases to trimming and J lost 1 base; unmatched junction nucleotides: 0. This CDR3 region has 13 residues. Germline V gene data show CDR1 as SGHTA and CDR2 as FQGTGA. CDR3 nucleotides: TGTGCCAGCAGCCGGGGGGGCACAGATACGCAGTATTTT. Protein sequence: CASSRGGTDTQYF.

V is TRBV7-2 and J is TRBJ2-7, with D hard to call. The germline CDR1 and CDR2 sequences are SGHTA and FQGNSA. V was clipped by 5 bases and J by 1 base, with 6 bases between them. This CDR3 comprises 12 residues. The CDR3 loop reads CASSEASYEQYF. The CDR3 DNA is TGTGCCAGCAGCGAGGCGTCCTACGAGCAGTACTTC.

V usage is TRBV18 and J usage is TRBJ1-2; TRBD1 aligns across 8 bases. The CDR3 runs 13 residues. CDR1 KGHSH and CDR2 LQKENI come from the germline V gene. The junction had 5 bases not matched to a gene; V was cut back by 3 bases and J by 8 bases. The CDR3 sequence: CASSPDRGVGYTF. In DNA form, the CDR3 reads TGTGCCAGCTCACCCGACAGGGGTGTCGGCTACACCTTC.

This clone showed up just a few times. The chain combines TRBV5-1 with TRBJ2-7; 8 nucleotides align to TRBD2. Losses at the gene ends were 0 bases for V and 4 bases for J; bases not matched to a gene: 6. CDR3 size: 15 residues. Per the germline V gene, CDR1 is SGHRS and CDR2 is YFSETQ. CDR3 region: CASSLVGTSGYEQYF. CDR3 nucleotides: TGCGCCAGCAGCTTGGTGGGGACTAGTGGTTACGAGCAGTACTTC.

V is TRBV2 and J is TRBJ1-4; 7 bases map to TRBD1. This CDR3 has 13 amino acids. Germline V gene data show CDR1 as SNHLY and CDR2 as FYNNEI. The junction had 2 bases not matched to a gene; V was cut back by 6 bases and J by 4 bases. CDR3 loop: CASRDRINEKLFF. The CDR3 DNA sequence: TGTGCCAGCAGGGACAGGATTAATGAAAAACTGTTTTTT. Drawing the rest from reference TRBV2 and TRBJ1-4, the complete variable domain is EPEVTQTPSHQVTQMGQEVILRCVPISNHLYFYWYRQILGQKVEFLVSFYNNEISEKSEIFDDQFSVERPDGSNFTLKIRSTKLEDSAMYFCASRDRINEKLFFGSGTQLSVL.

The CDR3 coding sequence is TGTGCCAGTAGTATGGGCAGGGTCGACTCATTCTATGGCTACACCTTC. Translated: CASSMGRVDSFYGYTF. J is TRBJ1-2 and V is TRBV19, with a weak D call TRBD1 (5 bases). V was trimmed by 3 bases and J by 4 bases, leaving 18 bases between them. The CDR3 is 16 residues long. Germline CDR1 and CDR2: LNHDA and SQIVND (reference sequence). The complete variable domain, with remaining parts taken from reference TRBV19 and TRBJ1-2, reads DGGITQSPKYLFRKEGQNVTLSCEQNLNHDAMYWYRQDPGQGLRLIYYSQIVNDFQKGDIAEGYSVSREKKESFPLTVTSAQKNPTAFYLCASSMGRVDSFYGYTFGSGTRLTVV.

The chain employs TRBV6-1 and TRBJ2-1; no definite D call. CDR1 is MNHNS and CDR2 is SASEGT in the germline V gene. The CDR3 contains 17 residues. Deletions cut 2 bases from V and 4 bases from J, with 18 bases between. The CDR3: CASSEMLELSPYNEQFF. For the CDR3, the DNA is TGTGCCAGCAGTGAAATGCTGGAGTTAAGCCCTTACAATGAGCAGTTCTTC.